The rows below give T cell receptor beta chains drawn from one sample of a study of cytomegalovirus exposure and HLA in healthy donors. The repertoire was sequenced with immunoSEQ multiplex PCR; TCRdb's copy has only in-frame clones and lacks some. The sample lists 90,000 to 120,000 clones; 60% to 80% were seen once. Sequenced material: PBMCs. The receptors shown here come from a man in his fifties or sixties in good health and CMV-seropositive. The CDR3 runs from the conserved cysteine through the conserved F or W. The order of the fields is CDR3 protein, CDR3 DNA, J gene, V gene, clone size, D gene. A D gene is named only where the DNA matches it firmly. Size is omitted from some rows. Given values are once, few, many or a class for expanded clones.

CDR3: CASSLVSGGYGYTF
DNA: TGCGCCAGCAGCTTGGTTTCAGGGGGCTATGGCTACACCTTC
J: TRBJ1-2
V: TRBV5-1
size: -
D: TRBD1

CDR3: CASRIAGLGETQYF
DNA: TGTGCCAGCAGAATTGCGGGGTTAGGAGAGACCCAGTACTTC
J: TRBJ2-5
V: TRBV7-2
size: -
D: -

CDR3: CSVDGLRLGDTQYF
DNA: TGCAGCGTTGACGGACTTCGGCTAGGAGATACGCAGTATTTT
J: TRBJ2-3
V: TRBV29-1
size: -
D: -

CDR3: CASSLGAGKGNQPQHF
DNA: TGTGCCAGCAGCTTAGGGGCAGGAAAGGGCAATCAGCCCCAGCATTTT
J: TRBJ1-5
V: TRBV7-6
size: -
D: -

CDR3: CASSQDRGYSNTGELFF
DNA: TGCGCCAGCAGCCAAGATCGAGGATACTCGAACACCGGGGAGCTGTTTTTT
J: TRBJ2-2
V: TRBV4-1
size: few
D: -

CDR3: CASSQDVTSRDAFF
DNA: TGTGCCAGCAGCCAAGATGTAACCTCCAGGGATGCTTTCTTT
J: TRBJ1-1
V: TRBV4-2
size: -
D: -

CDR3: CASSLDRAAYGYTF
DNA: TGTGCCAGCAGCTTGGACAGGGCGGCCTATGGCTACACCTTC
J: TRBJ1-2
V: TRBV5-4
size: -
D: -

CDR3: CAILTDRGKTQYF
DNA: TGTGCCATCCTGACGGACAGGGGTAAGACCCAGTACTTC
J: TRBJ2-5
V: TRBV9
size: -
D: TRBD1

CDR3: CAISAGDYSYEQYF
DNA: TGTGCCATCAGTGCCGGGGACTACTCCTACGAGCAGTACTTC
J: TRBJ2-7
V: TRBV10-3
size: -
D: TRBD2

CDR3: CASSLGLAGGPITDTQYF
DNA: TGTGCCAGCAGCTTGGGACTAGCGGGGGGGCCGATCACAGATACGCAGTATTTT
J: TRBJ2-3
V: TRBV5-4
size: -
D: TRBD2

CDR3: CASSSDSNQPQHF
DNA: TGTGCCAGCAGCTCGGACAGTAATCAGCCCCAGCATTTT
J: TRBJ1-5
V: TRBV7-2
size: -
D: -

CDR3: CASSREGVVSGGYTF
DNA: TGTGCCAGCAGCCGAGAAGGGGTCGTGAGTGGTGGCTACACCTTC
J: TRBJ1-2
V: TRBV4-2
size: few
D: -

CDR3: CASSYPPFHEQYF
DNA: TGTGCCAGCAGTTACCCCCCTTTCCACGAGCAGTACTTC
J: TRBJ2-7
V: TRBV6-5
size: -
D: -

CDR3: CASSFPPDRGSLGNTEAFF
DNA: TGTGCCAGCAGCTTTCCTCCGGACAGGGGTAGTTTAGGGAACACTGAAGCTTTCTTT
J: TRBJ1-1
V: TRBV5-6
size: -
D: TRBD1

CDR3: CASRGGTGGGYNEQFF
DNA: TGTGCCAGCAGAGGGGGTACGGGGGGGGGTTACAATGAGCAGTTCTTC
J: TRBJ2-1
V: TRBV4-2
size: -
D: TRBD2

CDR3: CASSLVTLAGGRDTQYF
DNA: TGCGCCAGCAGCTTGGTTACTCTAGCGGGGGGGCGAGATACGCAGTATTTT
J: TRBJ2-3
V: TRBV5-1
size: -
D: TRBD2

CDR3: CASSGGLLQFF
DNA: TGCGCCAGCAGCGGGGGACTTTTACAGTTCTTC
J: TRBJ2-1
V: TRBV5-1
size: -
D: -

CDR3: CASSESSVLTF
DNA: TGTGCCAGCAGTGAATCTTCAGTTCTGACTTTC
J: TRBJ2-6
V: TRBV6-1
size: -
D: -

CDR3: CASSLVTTGLETQYF
DNA: TGTGCCAGCAGCTTAGTGACGACAGGTCTAGAGACCCAGTACTTC
J: TRBJ2-5
V: TRBV11-2
size: -
D: -

CDR3: CASSLAGKRGAYEQYF
DNA: TGCGCCAGCAGCTTGGCCGGGAAGCGGGGGGCCTACGAGCAGTACTTC
J: TRBJ2-7
V: TRBV5-1
size: -
D: TRBD2

CDR3: CASGSSYGGYEQYF
DNA: TGTGCTAGTGGTTCCTCCTACGGGGGGTACGAGCAGTACTTC
J: TRBJ2-7
V: TRBV12-5
size: -
D: TRBD2

CDR3: CASSESRSYNEQFF
DNA: TGCGCCAGCAGTGAGAGCCGCTCCTACAATGAGCAGTTCTTC
J: TRBJ2-1
V: TRBV10-1
size: -
D: -

CDR3: CASSSQGDYGYTF
DNA: TGTGCCAGCAGTTCCCAAGGAGACTATGGCTACACCTTC
J: TRBJ1-2
V: TRBV6-5
size: -
D: -

CDR3: CASSPGTGGKQYF
DNA: TGTGCCAGCTCACCCGGGACAGGGGGTAAGCAGTACTTC
J: TRBJ2-5
V: TRBV18
size: -
D: TRBD1

CDR3: CASSLLTSRDSSSYNEQFF
DNA: TGTGCCAGCAGCTTATTGACTAGTCGGGATTCCAGCTCCTACAATGAGCAGTTCTTC
J: TRBJ2-1
V: TRBV7-6
size: -
D: -

CDR3: CASSQALAGGKYNEQFF
DNA: TGCGCCAGCAGCCAAGCTTTGGCGGGGGGAAAATACAATGAGCAGTTCTTC
J: TRBJ2-1
V: TRBV4-3
size: -
D: TRBD2

CDR3: CASSSGVGRQETQYF
DNA: TGTGCCAGCAGTTCGGGGGTGGGACGCCAAGAGACCCAGTACTTC
J: TRBJ2-5
V: TRBV27
size: -
D: -

CDR3: CASSPLADTYEQYF
DNA: TGTGCCAGCAGCCCTCTAGCGGATACCTACGAGCAGTACTTC
J: TRBJ2-7
V: TRBV7-9
size: -
D: TRBD2

CDR3: CASTGTGGVETQYF
DNA: TGTGCCAGCACCGGGACAGGGGGCGTGGAGACCCAGTACTTC
J: TRBJ2-5
V: TRBV9
size: once
D: TRBD1

CDR3: CASSEAGQGIPQPQHF
DNA: TGTGCCAGCAGTGAAGCAGGGCAGGGGATTCCTCAGCCCCAGCATTTT
J: TRBJ1-5
V: TRBV2
size: few
D: -

CDR3: CASSLEISGWNEQFF
DNA: TGTGCCAGCAGCTTAGAGATTAGCGGGTGGAATGAGCAGTTCTTC
J: TRBJ2-1
V: TRBV11-2
size: -
D: TRBD2